This entry features one TCR beta chain sequence. What it binds is unknown. PCR employed 60 Vbeta and 13 Jbeta primers. Here immunoSEQ multiplex PCR was the method, and the copy in TCRdb shows in-frame clones only, minus some. The table has 80,000 to 95,000 clones, about four fifths seen once. Germline loops: CDR1 MNHEY, CDR2 SMNVEV (reference sequence). V was trimmed by 6 bases and J by 9 bases, leaving 18 bases between them. This CDR3 contains 14 residues. The sample comes from a study of cytomegalovirus exposure and HLA in healthy donors. Overall study context: HLA-typed donors were the source of 82 million or so unique TCRs, which an early data release held.

General observations from the study: In an earlier analysis, about 87% or about 30%: the productive usage of most TCR beta V segments. A list of approximately 160 TCR beta chains associated with cytomegalovirus was given.

The rearrangement joins TRBV27 to TRBJ2-1, with D possibly being TRBD2 (7 bases). Sequenced material: PBMCs. The receptor was isolated from a woman between 25 and 40 years old in good health and CMV-seronegative. CDR3 nucleotides: TGTGCCAGCAGCCACGGGGGGCTTACTTCTGAGCAGTTCTTC. Its translation: CASSHGGLTSEQFF.